The clone carrying this T cell receptor (beta chain) was seen a few times. The antigen is unknown. The data were obtained in a study of post-analysis software for immune sequencing data. Study findings and constraints: Under the F measure, samples that were prepared in one batch clustered strongly together. A few TRBV segments were significantly more frequent in patients than in controls. TRBV5-6, TRBV5-1 and TRBV20-1 were among these segments.

Researchers reported that TCR beta cDNA libraries carried unique molecular identifiers. Each sample of roughly 0.9 to 11 million input T cells yielded roughly 500,000 cDNA molecules, so each molecule approximated one T cell. TCRdb re-called the PCR reads with MiXCR, one entry per CDR3 protein. The data hold fewer than 700,000 distinct CDR3 sequences, with 44% observed a single time. The junction had 7 bases not matched to a gene; V was cut back by 8 bases and J by 6 bases. The CDR3 has 14 residues. Sequenced sample: blood. The receptor was isolated from a girl between 5 and 17 years old with multiple sclerosis. The chain has TRBV12-3 or TRBV12-4 and TRBJ2-1, with TRBD2 matching 10 bases. The CDR3 DNA follows: TGTGCCAGCGTGTTAGCGGGGGGATTCAATGAGCAGTTCTTC. Translated: CASVLAGGFNEQFF.